This T cell receptor beta chain was identified during a study of beta chain features in type 1 diabetes (dated by TCRdb to about 2018). Concerning the study at large: Mean age, gender distribution, total cell number and subset yield did not differ between patients and healthy donors. Regulatory and stem cell-like memory subsets were isolated from only 8 patients and roughly eight healthy donors, whereas naive and central memory subsets came from all 30 or so donors. Across all samples, 107,917,701 sorted cells were examined, and cell number per subset correlated strongly with RNA yield. In the study, recently diagnosed type 1 diabetes patients and matched healthy donors were compared on the TCRB repertoires of their sorted circulating CD4+ T cell subsets. On the study overall, not on this receptor specifically: Fewer insertions and more nucleotide deletions at VDJ recombination sites were observed in patients with type 1 diabetes, implying thymic rearrangement abnormalities. In all four CD4+ subsets, TCRB CDR3 length was moderately but significantly shorter in type 1 diabetes patients. Because cDNA was sequenced instead of genomic DNA, highly expressing activated cells could be over-represented, though the groups showed no difference in activation or CD3 levels. Shorter templates might have been favored by PCR, but patient and control samples were amplified and corrected together, so both groups would have been affected equally by any skew. Only small numbers of individuals were included in the HLA sub-analyses, which left unresolved whether HLA type had any influence on TCRB rearrangement. Naive, central memory and regulatory TCRB repertoires appeared more similar among patients than among healthy donors.

Each donor gave one peripheral blood draw, averaging roughly 120 mL, which was collected into heparinised tubes. Naive, central memory, regulatory and stem cell-like memory CD4+ T cells were sorted on a BD FACSAria II using a panel including CD45RO, CCR7, CD25, CD127, CD95 and CD27. A purity above 98% was achieved for all sorted populations. PBMCs were separated immediately by Lymphoprep density gradient centrifugation and were stained directly, without being cultured. So that batch effects would be minimized, each experiment stained and sorted samples in pairs, pairing one healthy donor with one patient. V drops 1 base and J drops 1 base, leaving 10 bases in between. Reading from cysteine to phenylalanine, the CDR3 counts 15 amino acids. Only the CDR3 region is kept as DNA, spanning 45 bases read in frame from base 1. CDR1 and CDR2, looked up from the germline V gene, are LGHNA and YNFKEQ. This clone came up many times. There is no known antigen for this receptor. Base qualities are not recorded, but no much larger clone differs from it by a single base.

The entire isolated RNA was reverse transcribed using the High Capacity cDNA Reverse Transcription Kit, and thus expressed TCRB transcripts were sequenced. Deep immunoSEQ sequencing was performed on naive, central memory and regulatory T cell samples, with an average of roughly 3.3 million total reads per sample. Sorted cells were lysed in RLT buffer and RNA was extracted with DNase-treated RNeasy Micro or Mini kits, depending on cell number. To prevent cross-contamination, each cell subset was processed individually, whereas patient and healthy donor samples were processed jointly. Using the immunoSEQ multiplex PCR, TCRB sequences were amplified from cDNA into 87-bp fragments spanning the CDR3 region. The amplicons were sequenced using the Illumina HiSeq platform. On the authors' methods: PCR bias was computationally corrected using synthetic template baselines, reads within Hamming distance 2 were collapsed, and singletons that could not be merged were discarded. By aligning reads against IMGT, V, D and J genes, CDR3 length, and insertions or deletions at six rearrangement sites were assigned. Clonotype counts were normalized to sorted cell number within each subset before computing true diversity and Gini coefficients with the tcR R package. Repertoire sharing was quantified using the overlap coefficient calculated on TCRB nucleotide sequences. The table was pulled from immuneACCESS by TCRdb, which kept in-frame rearrangements only. Such tables lose some clones; where checked, under half of the loss comes from unresolved V genes, and the rest has no known cause. From that table come the V and J calls and clone size; the DNA was used to work out D and trimming. This sample gives about 220,000 clones in total; approximately 10% of them show up just once. Approximately 1.5% of the sample belongs to the ten largest clones.

The rearranged segments are TRBV4-2 and TRBJ2-5; the D gene is perhaps TRBD2, from 6 matching bases. Sequencing was done on a sample of central memory CD4+ T cells from blood. The TCR comes from a man between 18 and 35 years old in good health. The sequence in DNA is TGTGCCAGCAGCCAAGTAGGCGGGGCCCAAGAGACCCAGTACTTC. Its protein reads: CASSQVGGAQETQYF.